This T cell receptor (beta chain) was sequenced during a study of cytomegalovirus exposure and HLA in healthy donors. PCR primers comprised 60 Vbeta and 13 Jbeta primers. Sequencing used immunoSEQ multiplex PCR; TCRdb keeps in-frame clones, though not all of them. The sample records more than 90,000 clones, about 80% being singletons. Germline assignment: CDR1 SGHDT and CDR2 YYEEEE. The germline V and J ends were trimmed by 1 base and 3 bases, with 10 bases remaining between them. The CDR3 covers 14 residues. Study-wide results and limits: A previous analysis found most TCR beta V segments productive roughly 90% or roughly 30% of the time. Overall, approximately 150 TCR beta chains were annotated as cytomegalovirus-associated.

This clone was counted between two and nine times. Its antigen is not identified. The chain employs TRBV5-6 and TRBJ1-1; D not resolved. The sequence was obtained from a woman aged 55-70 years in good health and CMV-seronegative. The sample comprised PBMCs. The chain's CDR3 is CASSLWQAYTEAFF. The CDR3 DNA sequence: TGTGCCAGCAGCTTGTGGCAGGCATACACTGAAGCTTTCTTT.